The 16 T cell receptor beta chains below were found in one sample sequenced in a study of cytomegalovirus exposure and HLA in healthy donors. The PCR had 60 Vbeta and 13 Jbeta primers. The method was immunoSEQ multiplex PCR; TCRdb's version includes in-frame clones alone and lacks a portion of them. The sample has 150,000 or so clones, approximately 79% seen once; the top ten hold around 6.6%. Sequenced material: PBMCs. The receptor source for this set is a woman in her 50s in good health and CMV-seropositive.

The chain couples TRBV7-8 to TRBJ1-4; no reliable D call. CDR3 length: 12 residues. Per the germline V gene, CDR1 is SGHVS and CDR2 is FQNEAQ. V was trimmed by 5 bases and J by 6 bases, leaving 7 bases between them. The CDR3 DNA follows: TGTGCCAGCAGCCGACTGGATGAAAAACTGTTTTTT. It translates to CASSRLDEKLFF. Combining the CDR3 with reference TRBV7-8 and TRBJ1-4 gives the whole variable domain GAGVSQSPRYKVAKRGQDVALRCDPISGHVSLFWYQQALGQGPEFLTYFQNEAQLDKSGLPSDRFFAERPEGSVSTLKIQRTQQEDSAVYLCASSRLDEKLFFGSGTQLSVL.

This clone was seen once. The gene calls are TRBV7-2 and TRBJ2-7; 8 nucleotides match TRBD2. The CDR3 has 16 amino acids. Germline values: CDR1 SGHTA, CDR2 FQGNSA. V dropped 5 bases and J dropped 0; count of bases not matched to a gene: 9. CDR3 DNA sequence: TGTGCCAGCAGCACCTTAGCGGGAAATAGCTCCTACGAGCAGTACTTC. It codes for CASSTLAGNSSYEQYF.

This clone was recorded a few times. The chain joins TRBV5-6 to TRBJ2-7, with a tentative D call TRBD1 (5 bases). V shed 4 bases and J shed 1 base, with 15 bases lying between them. Germline CDR1 SGHDT, CDR2 YYEEEE. The CDR3 loop spans 15 amino acids. Here the CDR3 reads CASSPIKDNSYEQYF. The CDR3 DNA follows: TGTGCCAGCAGCCCGATTAAGGACAATTCCTACGAGCAGTACTTC.

V usage is TRBV7-3 and J usage is TRBJ2-1; D uncertain. Deletions cut 1 base from V and 3 bases from J, with 4 bases between. CDR1 is SGHTA, CDR2 FQGTGA, per germline. This CDR3 spans 13 amino acids. Written as DNA, the CDR3 is TGTGCCAGCAGCTTAAGCAGCTACAATGAGCAGTTCTTC. Residues: CASSLSSYNEQFF.

The V and J genes are TRBV30 and TRBJ2-1; 9 bases fit TRBD2. V lost 1 base and J lost 8; bases outside the gene matches: 6. Germline CDR1 is GTSNPN and CDR2 is SVGIG (reference sequence). This CDR3 spans 14 amino acids. The CDR3 region is CAWSAVRGGYEQFF. The DNA of the CDR3 is TGTGCCTGGAGTGCGGTGCGGGGGGGATATGAGCAGTTCTTC.

The chain combines TRBV7-9 with TRBJ1-4; TRBD1 agrees at 7 bases. The V and J ends lost 5 bases and 5 bases, in that order; junction bases with no gene match: 8. The length of the CDR3 is 15 residues. Germline V gives CDR1 SEHNR, CDR2 FQNEAQ (reference sequence). DNA for the CDR3: TGTGCCAGCAGCCCGAAGGGACAGATGAATGAAAAACTGTTTTTT. Amino acid sequence: CASSPKGQMNEKLFF. The complete variable domain, with remaining parts taken from reference TRBV7-9 and TRBJ1-4, reads DTGVSQNPRHKITKRGQNVTFRCDPISEHNRLYWYRQTLGQGPEFLTYFQNEAQLEKSRLLSDRFSAERPKGSFSTLEIQRTEQGDSAMYLCASSPKGQMNEKLFFGSGTQLSVL.

This clone has more than one count but fewer than ten. This sequence joins TRBV5-6 and TRBJ2-3; 9 bases are a match to TRBD1. With 5 bases clipped from V and 13 bases from J, the junction kept 8 bases outside the gene matches. Per germline, CDR1 SGHDT and CDR2 YYEEEE. The CDR3 spans 12 residues. CDR3 sequence reads: CASSSGTGREYF. CDR3 DNA: TGTGCCAGCAGTTCCGGGACAGGGAGGGAGTATTTT.

This chain links TRBV4-3 with TRBJ2-6; D is unresolved. Germline V gives CDR1 LGHNA, CDR2 YSLEER. The CDR3 spans 15 residues. Trimming removed 5 bases at V and 4 bases at J, with 12 bases between. CDR3 bases: TGCGCCAGCAGCTACTACCGTGGCGGGGCCAACGTCCTGACTTTC. It translates to CASSYYRGGANVLTF.

The table lists this clone with a count of one. The CDR3 region is CASSSGREAGELFF. The CDR3 nucleotides read TGTGCCAGCAGTTCAGGGCGAGAAGCGGGGGAGCTGTTTTTT. The gene calls are TRBV7-9 and TRBJ2-2; D is perhaps TRBD1 (5 bases). Trimming removed 6 bases from V and 8 bases from J, with 16 bases in between. Germline CDR1 and CDR2: SEHNR and FQNEAQ (reference sequence). The CDR3 length is 14 residues.

This chain connects TRBV29-1 to TRBJ2-3; weak D call: TRBD1 (5 bases). This CDR3 region has 15 residues. Trimming took off 2 bases at V and 5 bases at J, with 17 bases between the two ends. Germline V gives CDR1 SQVTM, CDR2 ANQGSEA. CDR3: CSVENTQGLRDTQYF. As DNA, the CDR3 is TGCAGCGTTGAAAACACCCAGGGCTTACGAGATACGCAGTATTTT.

The chain has TRBV6-5 and TRBJ2-2, with TRBD2 matching over 9 bases. With 0 bases clipped from V and 8 bases from J, the junction kept 7 bases outside the gene matches. This CDR3 spans 16 amino acids. Germline CDR1 is MNHEY and CDR2 is SVGAGI. The CDR3 sequence is CASSYSILAGVGELFF. The CDR3 DNA is TGTGCCAGCAGTTACTCGATTTTAGCGGGGGTAGGGGAGCTGTTTTTT.

This chain uses TRBV10-3 with TRBJ2-1, with 8 bases lining up with TRBD1. Germline values: CDR1 ENHRY, CDR2 SYGVKD. V shed 5 bases and J 10 bases; nucleotides not matched to a gene: 7. This CDR3 contains 13 residues. CDR3 amino acids: CAISPGQGGEQFF. CDR3 in DNA: TGTGCCATCAGTCCTGGACAGGGTGGCGAGCAGTTCTTC.

The chain links TRBV6-5 to TRBJ1-1; 7 bases map to TRBD1. The CDR3 contains 15 residues. Trimming cost V 3 bases and J 4 bases; bases outside gene matches: 8. Germline assignment: CDR1 MNHEY and CDR2 SVGAGI. CDR3 protein: CASSYSRSGGTEAFF. The CDR3 region has the DNA TGTGCCAGCAGTTATTCGCGTTCAGGGGGCACTGAAGCTTTCTTT.

The rearrangement joins TRBV23-1 to TRBJ2-1; 7 positions agree with TRBD1. TRBV23-1 is placed among ORFs of uncertain function. This CDR3 is built from 16 residues. The junction had 10 bases not matched to a gene; V was cut back by 3 bases and J by 5 bases. CDR3 in DNA: TGCGCCAGCAGTCACCACGACAGGGTTGGGGACAATGAGCAGTTCTTC. It encodes CASSHHDRVGDNEQFF.

The V gene is TRBV7-8, the J gene TRBJ1-5, with D perhaps TRBD1 (5 bases). CDR3 length: 16 amino acids. V was cut by 5 bases and J by 1 base, with 15 bases left in between. Germline V gives CDR1 SGHVS, CDR2 FQNEAQ. The CDR3 spells CASSLRGGTSNQPQHF. DNA of the CDR3: TGTGCCAGCAGCCTCCGGGGGGGAACCAGCAATCAGCCCCAGCATTTT.

The chain couples TRBV20-1 to TRBJ2-3; D not certain. V was trimmed by 5 bases and J by 2 bases, leaving 5 bases between them. The CDR3 spans 11 residues. From germline, CDR1 is DFQATT and CDR2 SNEGSKA (reference sequence). Here the CDR3 reads CSAVVTDTQYF. CDR3 nucleotide sequence: TGCAGTGCTGTCGTCACAGATACGCAGTATTTT.